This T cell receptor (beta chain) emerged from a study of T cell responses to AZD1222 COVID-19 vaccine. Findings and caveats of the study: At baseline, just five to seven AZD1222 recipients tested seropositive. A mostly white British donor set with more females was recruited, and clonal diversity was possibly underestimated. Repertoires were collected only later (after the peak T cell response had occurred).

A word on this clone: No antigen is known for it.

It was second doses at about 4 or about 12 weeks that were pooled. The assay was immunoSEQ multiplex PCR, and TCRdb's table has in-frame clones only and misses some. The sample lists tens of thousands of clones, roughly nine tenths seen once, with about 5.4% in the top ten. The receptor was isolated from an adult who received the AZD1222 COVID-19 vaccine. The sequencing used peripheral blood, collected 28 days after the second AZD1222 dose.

This CDR3 reads CASGSVKETQYF. The CDR3 nucleotides are TGTGCTAGTGGTTCAGTAAAAGAGACCCAGTACTTC. This chain joins TRBV12-5 and TRBJ2-5; D ambiguous. In germline, CDR1 is LGHNT, CDR2 FRNRAP. The CDR3 is 12 residues long. V lost 4 bases to trimming and J lost 3 bases, with 6 bases between them.